This TCR beta chain was found in a study of OX40 agonist ivuxolimab in advanced cancers. For the study at large: Earlier treatment with anti-PD-1, anti-PD-L1 or anti-CTLA-4 was permitted, and roughly 40% had received some. Study-wide findings and caveats: At 0.1 to 3.0 mg/kg and by week 6, clonal expansion occurred in CD4+ and CD8+ blood T cells.

Autoimmune disease history or systemic immunosuppression barred patients. The timepoints at which blood was sampled were baseline, cycle 4 day 1, and cycle 7 day 1. The data were produced by immunoSEQ multiplex PCR, yet TCRdb's version contains in-frame clones alone and is incomplete. This table holds some 58,000 clones, about 83% found once. The V end lost 3 bases, the J end lost 3 bases, and 3 bases lay between the germline ends. From germline, CDR1 is SGHDN and CDR2 FVKESK. The CDR3 runs to 11 residues. On this clone itself: The antigen is unknown.

Sequencing was performed on CD4+ or CD8+ T cells sorted from blood, taken in a trial of the OX40 agonist ivuxolimab. This TCR was sampled from an adult with an advanced solid tumor such as melanoma, head and neck, liver or kidney cancer. The gene calls are TRBV14 and TRBJ2-7; D is ambiguous. CDR3 sequence reads: CASSHLYEQYF. The CDR3 DNA reads TGTGCCAGCAGCCACCTCTACGAGCAGTACTTC.